These 30 T cell receptor beta chains were all obtained from the same sample, sequenced in a study of cytomegalovirus exposure and HLA in healthy donors. The PCR made use of 60 Vbeta and 13 Jbeta primers. Clones were read by immunoSEQ multiplex PCR, and TCRdb kept only the in-frame ones, dropping some. The sample yields tens of thousands of clones, roughly 85% seen once. Sequencing used PBMCs. The source of these receptors is a female donor in good health and CMV-seronegative.

The chain uses TRBV4-3 and TRBJ1-2; no firm D call. The germline V gene has CDR1 LGHNA and CDR2 YSLEER. The CDR3 is 14 amino acids. V lost 0 bases to trimming and J lost 2 bases, with 7 bases between them. CDR3 DNA: TGCGCCAGCAGCCAAGATTACGGGAACTATGGCTACACCTTC. As protein: CASSQDYGNYGYTF.

This chain joins TRBV4-2 and TRBJ2-1; 9 nucleotides line up with TRBD2. Trimming took 1 base from V and 0 from J; bases not matched to a gene: 10. Per the germline V gene, CDR1 is LGHNA and CDR2 is YNFKEQ. This CDR3 spans 19 amino acids. The CDR3 coding sequence is TGTGCCAGCAGCCAAGGTCTAGCGGGATACCGAGACTCCTACAATGAGCAGTTCTTC. It codes for CASSQGLAGYRDSYNEQFF.

The chain uses TRBV4-2 and TRBJ1-2; the D is unclear. Per germline, CDR1 LGHNA and CDR2 YNFKEQ. The CDR3 consists of 14 residues. The V gene lost 0 bases and the J gene lost 8 bases, with 13 bases spanning the gap. The CDR3, as DNA: TGTGCCAGCAGCCAAGATTTGGCGGCACGAGGCTACACCTTC. Protein product: CASSQDLAARGYTF.

This clone occurred once. The chain has TRBV5-4 and TRBJ2-5; 12 positions agree with TRBD1. The closer fit of TRBJ2-7 to the DNA end suggests the J call may be wrong. The CDR3 sequence is 16 residues long. The germline V gene has CDR1 SGHNT and CDR2 YYREEE (reference sequence). CDR3 in DNA: TGTGCCAGCTCTAAACCGGGACAGGGGGCGACGTACGAGCAGTACTTC. Protein: CASSKPGQGATYEQYF.

The sample holds one count of this clone. The rearrangement uses TRBV28 and TRBJ2-1, with D possibly TRBD1 on 8 matching bases. CDR1 MDHEN and CDR2 SYDVKM come from the germline V gene. The CDR3 has 15 amino acids. V was trimmed by 5 bases and J by 7 bases, leaving 18 bases between them. CDR3 nucleotide sequence: TGTGCCAGCAGTACCTCGTCACAGGGGGGGAATGAGCAGTTCTTC. Its translation is CASSTSSQGGNEQFF.

In this sample, this clone turned up once. The rearrangement uses TRBV27 and TRBJ1-2; D is undetermined. The CDR3 length is 15 residues. With 6 bases removed from V and 8 bases from J, the gap between germline ends came to 22 bases. Germline CDR1 and CDR2: MNHEY and SMNVEV (reference sequence). CDR3 in amino acids: CASRSKGATFWGYTF. The CDR3 DNA follows: TGTGCCAGCAGGTCGAAGGGAGCCACCTTCTGGGGCTACACCTTC.

The table lists this clone with a few counts. V gene TRBV27 combines with J gene TRBJ2-1; 11 bases agree with TRBD2. Germline assignment: CDR1 MNHEY and CDR2 SMNVEV (reference sequence). The CDR3 contains 15 residues. The ends lost 10 bases at V and 5 bases at J; junction bases unmatched: 10. The CDR3 nucleotides read TGTGCCACCCAATCCGAGACTAGCGGGAACAATGAGCAGTTCTTC. Translated, it gives CATQSETSGNNEQFF.

The chain joins TRBV9 to TRBJ1-1; 7 bases line up with TRBD1. The ends lost 3 bases at V and 1 base at J; junction bases unmatched: 3. Germline loops: CDR1 SGDLS, CDR2 YYNGEE. The CDR3 totals 14 residues. CDR3 DNA sequence: TGTGCCAGCAGCGCCCAGGGGGGGAACACTGAAGCTTTCTTT. Translation: CASSAQGGNTEAFF.

The genes are TRBV6-5 and TRBJ2-7, with TRBD1 matching over 11 bases. The length of the CDR3 is 16 residues. Germline values: CDR1 MNHEY, CDR2 SVGAGI. J was trimmed by 2 bases and V by 0 bases; bases with no gene match: 3. CDR3 protein: CASSYSGTGGAYEQYF. The CDR3 DNA reads as TGTGCCAGCAGTTACTCGGGGACAGGGGGGGCCTACGAGCAGTACTTC.

V and J are TRBV11-2 and TRBJ2-7, with D possibly matching TRBD1 (6 bases). This CDR3 has 15 residues. V was cut by 1 base and J by 3 bases, with 13 bases left in between. Looked up from germline, CDR1 is SGHAT and CDR2 is FQNNGV. CDR3 DNA: TGTGCCAGCAGCTTAGTTCTGACAGGTCTCTACGAGCAGTACTTC. This gives the protein CASSLVLTGLYEQYF.

The chain employs TRBV5-5 and TRBJ2-7; 13 nucleotides agree with TRBD2. Germline-derived CDR1 and CDR2 are SGHKS and YYEKEE (reference sequence). The V segment lost 3 bases and the J segment 6 bases; nucleotides outside the gene matches: 3. The CDR3 has 14 residues. CDR3 in amino acids: CASSSGLAGFEQYF. CDR3 nucleotides: TGTGCCAGCAGCTCGGGACTAGCGGGATTCGAGCAGTACTTC.

This clone has a single count. The rearrangement joins TRBV7-9 to TRBJ2-3, with no clear D. The V end lost 1 base, the J end lost 3 bases, and 5 bases lay between the germline ends. The CDR3 runs to 13 residues. From germline, CDR1 is SEHNR and CDR2 FQNEAQ (reference sequence). The CDR3 bases are TGTGCCAGCAGCTTAGGCAGAACAGATACGCAGTATTTT. It specifies CASSLGRTDTQYF.

This sequence joins TRBV9 and TRBJ2-3, with 8 bases fitting TRBD2. The germline V gene encodes CDR1 SGDLS and CDR2 YYNGEE. The CDR3 consists of 14 residues. Trimming took 4 bases from V and 4 from J; bases not matched to a gene: 5. CDR3 nucleotide sequence: TGTGCCAGCAGCTCCCAGCGGGAGTCAGATACGCAGTATTTT. This codes for CASSSQRESDTQYF.

Concerning this clone: This sample also contains other DNA sequences that code for the same CDR3. This sequence joins TRBV27 and TRBJ2-7, with D tentatively TRBD1 (6 bases). In germline, CDR1 is MNHEY, CDR2 SMNVEV (reference sequence). Trimming stripped 2 bases from V and 3 bases from J, with 8 bases between. CDR3 length equals 13 residues. The CDR3 reads CASSLGGGYEQYF. DNA of the CDR3: TGTGCCAGCAGTTTAGGGGGCGGCTACGAGCAGTACTTC.

This chain's CDR3 is CASSLGQVETQYF. Written as DNA, the CDR3 is TGTGCCAGCAGCTTAGGGCAGGTAGAGACCCAGTACTTC. The gene calls are TRBV7-2 and TRBJ2-5; D is undetermined. The CDR3 has 13 residues. Germline CDR1 SGHTA, CDR2 FQGNSA. V was pared by 1 base and J by 4 bases, with 7 bases between.

Only a few counts were recorded for this clone. The chain is built from TRBV15 and TRBJ1-5; D is undetermined. Germline V gene sequence: CDR1 LNHNV, CDR2 YYDKDF (reference sequence). This CDR3 is 12 amino acids long. Trimming stripped 0 bases from V and 6 bases from J, with 3 bases between. Written as DNA, the CDR3 is TGTGCCACCAGCAGAGATCTTCAGCCCCAGCATTTT. Residues: CATSRDLQPQHF.

The chain has TRBV27 and TRBJ1-6, with 9 bases matching TRBD1. Germline loops: CDR1 MNHEY, CDR2 SMNVEV (reference sequence). With 7 bases clipped from V and 9 bases from J, the junction kept 10 bases outside the gene matches. The CDR3 covers 15 residues. The CDR3 reads CASNKQGASGSPLHF. The CDR3 DNA reads as TGTGCCAGCAACAAACAGGGGGCTAGCGGTTCACCCCTCCACTTT.

The J gene is TRBJ2-5, the V gene TRBV2; D perhaps matches TRBD2 (6 bases). The V gene's germline CDR1 is SNHLY and CDR2 FYNNEI. The CDR3 is made up of 15 amino acids. Trimming left V 2 bases short and J 7 bases short, with 17 bases between. CDR3 nucleotides: TGTGCCAGCAGTGAAACTCAGGGCCCCGGGGGGACCCAGTACTTC. Amino acid sequence: CASSETQGPGGTQYF.

This sequence joins TRBV19 and TRBJ2-1, with D tentatively TRBD1 (5 bases). The CDR3 contains 12 residues. Germline V gene data show CDR1 as LNHDA and CDR2 as SQIVND (reference sequence). V lost 8 bases to trimming and J lost 8 bases, with 13 bases between them. CDR3 protein: CASGRGRYEQFF. The CDR3, as DNA: TGTGCCAGTGGAAGGGGTCGGTATGAGCAGTTCTTC.

The chain is built from TRBV5-1 and TRBJ1-2, with 7 bases identical to TRBD1. The CDR3 runs to 15 residues. Germline V CDR1 and CDR2: SGHRS, YFSETQ. V lost 0 bases, J lost 4 bases, and 6 bases stayed unmatched. The CDR3 protein is CASSLGTGRLYGYTF. CDR3 nucleotide sequence: TGCGCCAGCAGCTTGGGGACAGGCCGCCTCTATGGCTACACCTTC.

The genes are TRBV5-1 and TRBJ2-7; TRBD2 matches 10 bases. Germline V gene data show CDR1 as SGHRS and CDR2 as YFSETQ. The CDR3 is made up of 16 amino acids. V shed 0 bases, J shed 3 bases, and the junction held 6 bases outside the gene matches. The CDR3 DNA reads TGCGCCAGCAGCTTGGGAACTAGCGGGATCTTCTACGAGCAGTACTTC. It translates to CASSLGTSGIFYEQYF.

The V gene is TRBV29-1, the J gene TRBJ2-1; TRBD1 matches at 7 bases. Germline CDR1 is SQVTM and CDR2 is ANQGSEA. The CDR3 loop spans 13 amino acids. The trim removed 7 bases at V and 2 bases at J, leaving 5 bases unmatched. CDR3 DNA sequence: TGCAGCGCAGACAGGGAGACCTACAATGAGCAGTTCTTC. Its translation is CSADRETYNEQFF.

This chain connects TRBV2 to TRBJ2-2; 12 bases align to TRBD2. The CDR3 has 18 residues. Germline CDR1 SNHLY, CDR2 FYNNEI. Trimming at V came to 8 bases and at J to 5 bases, leaving 15 bases not matched to a gene. The CDR3 protein is CASHSSLAGGPGTGELFF. The CDR3 DNA reads as TGTGCCAGCCATTCCTCCCTAGCGGGAGGGCCGGGTACCGGGGAGCTGTTTTTT.

This clone appeared a few times. The chain recombines TRBV27 with TRBJ2-1, with 9 bases identical to TRBD1. Unmatched junction bases numbered 5, after V lost 3 bases and J lost 8 bases. Germline V gene lookup returns CDR1 MNHEY and CDR2 SMNVEV (reference sequence). This CDR3 has 14 residues. The CDR3 spells CASSFWDRVDEQFF. The CDR3 nucleotides read TGTGCCAGCAGTTTCTGGGACAGGGTCGATGAGCAGTTCTTC.

This clone was detected a few times. The rearrangement joins TRBV5-1 to TRBJ2-4; a weak D match, TRBD1 (6 bases). The germline V and J ends were trimmed by 4 bases and 5 bases, with 16 bases remaining between them. In germline, CDR1 is SGHRS, CDR2 YFSETQ. CDR3 size: 15 residues. The CDR3 reads CASSVDRLPQNIQYF. The CDR3 DNA reads TGCGCCAGCAGCGTTGACAGGCTACCTCAAAACATTCAGTACTTC. The complete variable domain, with remaining parts taken from reference TRBV5-1 and TRBJ2-4, reads KAGVTQTPRYLIKTRGQQVTLSCSPISGHRSVSWYQQTPGQGLQFLFEYFSETQRNKGNFPGRFSGRQFSNSRSEMNVSTLELGDSALYLCASSVDRLPQNIQYFGAGTRLSVL.

This rearrangement joins TRBV5-1 to TRBJ2-5, with 8 bases lining up with TRBD1. After removal of 4 bases from V and 1 base from J, the junction contained 6 bases not matched to a gene. CDR3 length: 15 residues. CDR1 SGHRS and CDR2 YFSETQ come from the germline V gene. Here the CDR3 DNA reads TGCGCCAGCAGCAGGGAAGGGACAGGCCAAGAGACCCAGTACTTC. This gives the protein CASSREGTGQETQYF.

The rearrangement links TRBV4-2 to TRBJ2-1; a weak D match, TRBD2 (6 bases). CDR1 is LGHNA and CDR2 is YNFKEQ in the germline V gene. CDR3 length: 16 amino acids. V shed 0 bases and J shed 4 bases, with 13 bases lying between them. CDR3 bases: TGTGCCAGCAGCCAAGAAGGAGGGTTTGCTTACAATGAGCAGTTCTTC. It specifies CASSQEGGFAYNEQFF.

V is TRBV6-6 and J is TRBJ2-1, with 13 bases that match TRBD2. CDR3 length equals 16 residues. CDR1 is MNHNY and CDR2 is SVGAGI in the germline V gene (reference sequence). V was clipped by 6 bases and J by 0 bases; unmatched bases: 2. CDR3 amino acids: CASSRLAGGSYNEQFF. The CDR3, as DNA: TGTGCCAGCAGCCGACTAGCGGGGGGCTCCTACAATGAGCAGTTCTTC.

As concerns this clone: The junction departs from the called germline gene at one end, perhaps through a read error. The V and J genes are TRBV7-9 and TRBJ2-7; 8 bases agree with TRBD1. The CDR3 consists of 15 residues. CDR1 and CDR2 from the germline V gene are SEHNR and FQNEAQ (reference sequence). CDR3 in DNA: TGTTCCAGCAGCTTAGGGACAGGAGGTAACTACGAGCAGTACTTC. Translated, it gives CSSSLGTGGNYEQYF.

This clone has only one observation. The chain has TRBV4-2 and TRBJ1-3; no definite D call. Trimming cost V 5 bases and J 0 bases, with 14 bases left between them. CDR1 and CDR2 (germline): LGHNA, YNFKEQ. The CDR3 covers 16 residues. The CDR3 DNA sequence: TGTGCCAGCAGCGAAGCCCGAACGAGCTCTGGAAACACCATATATTTT. Translating gives CASSEARTSSGNTIYF.